These 17 T cell receptor beta chains originate from one sample sequenced in a study of T cells after yellow fever vaccination. MiXCR was run by TCRdb on the 5' RACE reads, yielding one entry per CDR3 protein. The sample records under 700,000 distinct CDR3 sequences, about 17% being singletons. The input for sequencing was PBMCs, taken around 5 days after the first yellow fever vaccination. The receptors were gathered from a man between 18 and 35 years old who received the YFV17D yellow fever vaccine.

This clonotype was seen a few times. The chain combines TRBV30 with TRBJ2-3, with TRBD1 matching over 10 bases. From germline, CDR1 is GTSNPN and CDR2 SVGIG (reference sequence). V lost 3 bases to trimming and J lost 2 bases; unmatched junction nucleotides: 8. The CDR3 is 16 residues long. DNA of the CDR3: TGTGCCTGGAGCCTAGGGGACAGGGGCTTCACAGATACGCAGTATTTT. It yields the protein CAWSLGDRGFTDTQYF.

This clonotype was detected a few times. This chain joins TRBV9 and TRBJ2-2; either TRBD1 or TRBD2 may supply D (5 bases each). The CDR3 contains 14 residues. Germline CDR1 and CDR2: SGDLS and YYNGEE. With 4 bases removed from V and 8 bases from J, the gap between germline ends came to 15 bases. CDR3 sequence (DNA): TGTGCCAGCAGCCCACTAGGGGATTCTGGGGAGCTGTTTTTT. Its protein is CASSPLGDSGELFF.

The rearrangement joins TRBV7-2 to TRBJ2-5, with D possibly being TRBD2 (6 bases). The CDR3 has 12 amino acids. CDR1 and CDR2 from the germline V gene are SGHTA and FQGNSA. Deletions cut 6 bases from V and 7 bases from J, with 12 bases between. The CDR3 DNA reads as TGTGCCAGCAGAGTAGATAGCGGGACCCAGTACTTC. Translation gives CASRVDSGTQYF.

This clonotype was detected a few times. The chain is built from TRBV6-5 and TRBJ2-5; D is unresolved. V lost 0 bases to trimming and J lost 3 bases, with 8 bases between them. CDR3 length: 14 amino acids. Germline CDR1 and CDR2: MNHEY and SVGAGI. In nucleotides, the CDR3 is TGTGCCAGCAGTTACTCTGGCCTCAAAGAGACCCAGTACTTC. This sequence encodes CASSYSGLKETQYF.

V and J are TRBV20-1 and TRBJ2-3, with 8 bases lining up with TRBD2. Germline CDR1 reads DFQATT; CDR2 reads SNEGSKA (reference sequence). The V segment lost 5 bases and the J segment 1 base; nucleotides outside the gene matches: 5. The CDR3 runs to 14 residues. The CDR3 nucleotides read TGCAGTGCTCCCCGGGGGGGGGGCACAGATACGCAGTATTTT. Its translation is CSAPRGGGTDTQYF.

This chain joins TRBV7-9 and TRBJ2-3; D might be TRBD2 (5 bases). CDR1 and CDR2 (germline): SEHNR, FQNEAQ (reference sequence). The CDR3 contains 13 residues. Trimming stripped 5 bases from V and 5 bases from J, with 11 bases between. Here the CDR3 DNA reads TGTGCCAGCAGCGGAAAACTAGGAGATACGCAGTATTTT. Its translation: CASSGKLGDTQYF.

This chain connects TRBV24-1 to TRBJ2-7, with TRBD1 matching 10 bases. V was clipped by 9 bases and J by 3 bases; unmatched bases: 10. The CDR3 is made up of 15 amino acids. CDR1 and CDR2 from the germline V gene are KGHDR and SFDVKD. The CDR3 region is CATRPGDRGFYEQYV. CDR3 nucleotides: TGTGCCACCCGACCGGGGGACAGGGGCTTCTACGAGCAGTACGTC.

The chain carries TRBV7-9 and TRBJ1-1, with 10 bases identical to TRBD1. CDR1 is SEHNR, CDR2 FQNEAQ, per germline (reference sequence). J gave up 5 bases and V 5 bases, and 5 bases lay outside the gene matches. This CDR3 is built from 14 residues. The DNA of the CDR3 is TGTGCCAGCAGCGGATGGACAGGGGGGACTGAAGCTTTCTTT. It specifies CASSGWTGGTEAFF. The variable domain in full, completed from reference TRBV7-9 and TRBJ1-1, reads DTGVSQNPRHKITKRGQNVTFRCDPISEHNRLYWYRQTLGQGPEFLTYFQNEAQLEKSRLLSDRFSAERPKGSFSTLEIQRTEQGDSAMYLCASSGWTGGTEAFFGQGTRLTVV.

This clonotype has a count of ten or more. The chain couples TRBV29-1 to TRBJ1-1, with D tentatively TRBD1 (5 bases). This CDR3 region has 15 residues. V dropped 4 bases and J dropped 0 bases, with 15 bases sitting between them. The germline gives CDR1 SQVTM, CDR2 ANQGSEA. In DNA, the CDR3 is TGCAGCGTTGCACCGGGTTGGGGGATGAACACTGAAGCTTTCTTT. Its translation: CSVAPGWGMNTEAFF.

In this sample, this clonotype turned up a few times. The gene calls are TRBV27 and TRBJ1-6, with TRBD1 matching over 9 bases. Trimming at V came to 3 bases and at J to 1 base, leaving 13 bases not matched to a gene. This CDR3 comprises 20 residues. Germline V gene data show CDR1 as MNHEY and CDR2 as SMNVEV (reference sequence). The CDR3 is CASSFQGQGRGISYNSPLHF. CDR3 nucleotide sequence: TGTGCCAGCAGTTTCCAGGGACAGGGCCGGGGTATTTCCTATAATTCACCCCTCCACTTT.

The CDR3 reads CASRVGTGSLTYGYTF. CDR3 coding DNA: TGTGCCAGCAGGGTCGGGACAGGGAGCCTCACCTATGGCTACACCTTC. The gene calls are TRBV7-2 and TRBJ1-2, with 9 bases that match TRBD1. The V and J ends lost 6 bases and 4 bases, in that order; junction bases with no gene match: 12. Germline assignment: CDR1 SGHTA and CDR2 FQGNSA. The CDR3 extends over 16 amino acids. The entire variable domain, with the rest obtained from reference TRBV7-2 and TRBJ1-2, is as follows: GAGVSQSPSNKVTEKGKDVELRCDPISGHTALYWYRQSLGQGLEFLIYFQGNSAPDKSGLPSDRFSAERTGGSVSTLTIQRTQQEDSAVYLCASRVGTGSLTYGYTFGSGTRLTVV.

J is TRBJ2-1 and V is TRBV28; 10 nucleotides agree with TRBD1. Trimming removed 5 bases from V and 7 bases from J; junction bases left unmatched: 5. Germline-derived CDR1 and CDR2 are MDHEN and SYDVKM. The CDR3 covers 14 residues. The CDR3 DNA reads as TGTGCCAGCAGTCGGGACAGGGGACCGAATGAGCAGTTCTTC. It specifies CASSRDRGPNEQFF. Looking up the rest from reference TRBV28 and TRBJ2-1 gives the full variable domain: DVKVTQSSRYLVKRTGEKVFLECVQDMDHENMFWYRQDPGLGLRLIYFSYDVKMKEKGDIPEGYSVSREKKERFSLILESASTNQTSMYLCASSRDRGPNEQFFGPGTRLTVL.

In DNA, the CDR3 is TGCAGTGCTAGAGATCCCGCCGACAGGGACTACAATGAGCAGTTCTTC. This translates into CSARDPADRDYNEQFF. The chain links TRBV20-1 to TRBJ2-1; 7 positions match TRBD1. The CDR3 loop spans 16 amino acids. Trimming at V came to 0 bases and at J to 3 bases, leaving 8 bases not matched to a gene. In germline, CDR1 is DFQATT, CDR2 SNEGSKA (reference sequence).

This clonotype was seen many times. The J gene is TRBJ2-3, the V gene TRBV28; perhaps TRBD2 as D (6 bases). Germline V gene lookup returns CDR1 MDHEN and CDR2 SYDVKM. The CDR3 has 14 residues. With 2 bases removed from V and 4 bases from J, the gap between germline ends came to 10 bases. CDR3 sequence (DNA): TGTGCCAGCAGTTTACGGGGAGGCGCAGATACGCAGTATTTT. It is translated as CASSLRGGADTQYF.

The chain joins TRBV2 to TRBJ1-6; no firm D call. The CDR3 consists of 15 residues. Germline CDR1 reads SNHLY; CDR2 reads FYNNEI. The V end was cut by 6 bases, the J end by 10 bases, with 19 bases between. This chain's CDR3 is CASRLRGENGSPLHF. The DNA for the CDR3 is TGTGCCAGCAGACTTCGGGGTGAGAATGGATCACCCCTCCACTTT.

This clonotype was counted only a few times. This chain uses TRBV2 with TRBJ1-5; a possible D gene is TRBD1 (5 bases). From germline, CDR1 is SNHLY and CDR2 FYNNEI. The CDR3 is made up of 17 amino acids. The germline V and J ends were trimmed by 6 bases and 0 bases, with 18 bases remaining between them. The CDR3 loop reads CASREWDGIFSNQPQHF. The CDR3 region has the DNA TGTGCCAGCAGGGAGTGGGACGGAATCTTTAGCAATCAGCCCCAGCATTTT.

This clonotype appeared a few times. The J gene is TRBJ1-4, the V gene TRBV4-3; D not certain. The V gene lost 0 bases and the J gene lost 6 bases, with 5 bases spanning the gap. The CDR3 sequence is 13 residues long. The germline CDR1 and CDR2 sequences are LGHNA and YSLEER. The CDR3 region is CASSQDWDEKLFF. The CDR3, as DNA: TGCGCCAGCAGCCAAGATTGGGATGAAAAACTGTTTTTT.